The rows below give T cell receptor beta chains drawn from one sample of a study of patients and donors after allogeneic stem cell transplantation. TCRdb fed the RT-PCR reads into MiXCR, producing one record per CDR3 protein. The table has 30,000 or so distinct CDR3 sequences, about 6.5% seen once. Sequences were obtained from blood, either unsorted or a sorted T cell fraction (not recorded which). Receptors were obtained from a human donor who was either an allogeneic HSCT recipient or a stem cell or donor lymphocyte infusion donor (not recorded which). It is not recorded whose cells these are; they may come from a transplant donor. Each CDR3 is given with its conserved first and last residue. A D gene is named only where the DNA matches it firmly. The size of a clone is reported for some rows only, either as once, few or many, or as a class for expanded clones.

clone size: NA
J gene: TRBJ2-7
D gene: TRBD1
V gene: TRBV6-6
CDR3 protein: CASAPTGTYEQYF
CDR3 DNA: TGTGCCAGCGCCCCGACAGGGACCTACGAGCAGTACTTC

clone size: few
J gene: TRBJ2-7
D gene: TRBD2
V gene: TRBV6-2/TRBV6-3
CDR3 protein: CASSGYLAGVGEQYF
CDR3 DNA: TGTGCCAGCAGTGGATACTTAGCGGGAGTGGGGGAGCAGTACTTC

clone size: many
J gene: TRBJ1-2
D gene: TRBD1
V gene: TRBV18
CDR3 protein: CASSPPEGAGYGYTF
CDR3 DNA: TGTGCCAGCTCACCACCGGAGGGGGCAGGCTATGGCTACACCTTC

clone size: few
J gene: TRBJ2-3
D gene: NA
V gene: TRBV6-1
CDR3 protein: CASFGRDADTQYF
CDR3 DNA: TGTGCCAGCTTTGGAAGGGATGCAGATACGCAGTATTTT

clone size: few
J gene: TRBJ1-5
D gene: NA
V gene: TRBV19
CDR3 protein: CASSQGQPQHF
CDR3 DNA: TGTGCCAGTAGTCAGGGGCAGCCCCAGCATTTT

clone size: NA
J gene: TRBJ1-2
D gene: NA
V gene: TRBV19
CDR3 protein: CASSIDTYGYTF
CDR3 DNA: TGTGCCAGTAGTATAGATACATATGGCTACACCTTC

clone size: many
J gene: TRBJ2-7
D gene: TRBD1
V gene: TRBV3-1
CDR3 protein: CASSQGQGVYEQYF
CDR3 DNA: TGTGCCAGCAGCCAAGGACAGGGGGTATACGAGCAGTACTTC

clone size: many
J gene: TRBJ2-7
D gene: TRBD2
V gene: TRBV10-3
CDR3 protein: CASREGTYEQYF
CDR3 DNA: TGTGCCAGCCGGGAGGGAACCTACGAGCAGTACTTC

clone size: few
J gene: TRBJ2-7
D gene: NA
V gene: TRBV10-1
CDR3 protein: CASSESVPDEQYF
CDR3 DNA: TGCGCCAGCAGTGAGTCTGTACCAGACGAGCAGTACTTC

clone size: many
J gene: TRBJ1-5
D gene: NA
V gene: TRBV20-1
CDR3 protein: CSARRASNQPQHF
CDR3 DNA: TGCAGTGCTAGACGGGCTAGCAATCAGCCCCAGCATTTT

clone size: medium-sized
J gene: TRBJ2-5
D gene: TRBD2
V gene: TRBV29-1
CDR3 protein: CSVGPVTLAGGSQETQYF
CDR3 DNA: TGCAGCGTTGGCCCCGTAACGTTAGCGGGAGGTTCCCAAGAGACCCAGTACTTC

clone size: many
J gene: TRBJ1-6
D gene: TRBD1
V gene: TRBV11-2
CDR3 protein: CASSFDRGSSPLHF
CDR3 DNA: TGTGCCAGCAGCTTTGACAGGGGCAGTTCACCCCTCCACTTT

clone size: few
J gene: TRBJ2-1
D gene: TRBD1
V gene: TRBV12-5
CDR3 protein: CASANRDRGANEQFF
CDR3 DNA: TGTGCTAGTGCAAACCGGGACAGGGGTGCCAATGAGCAGTTCTTC

clone size: many
J gene: TRBJ1-3
D gene: NA
V gene: TRBV2
CDR3 protein: CASSEVQSSGNTIYF
CDR3 DNA: TGTGCCAGCAGTGAAGTTCAAAGCTCTGGAAACACCATATATTTT

clone size: many
J gene: TRBJ2-3
D gene: NA
V gene: TRBV10-3
CDR3 protein: CAIGGTDTQYF
CDR3 DNA: TGTGCCATCGGTGGCACAGATACGCAGTATTTT

clone size: many
J gene: TRBJ1-1
D gene: NA
V gene: TRBV28
CDR3 protein: CASSPSPLLGTEAFF
CDR3 DNA: TGTGCCAGCAGCCCTTCTCCTCTACTAGGCACTGAAGCTTTCTTT

clone size: many
J gene: TRBJ2-2
D gene: TRBD1
V gene: TRBV11-3
CDR3 protein: CASSLEDRGQGELFF
CDR3 DNA: TGTGCCAGCAGTCTTGAGGACAGGGGACAAGGGGAGCTGTTTTTT

clone size: NA
J gene: TRBJ2-1
D gene: TRBD1
V gene: TRBV7-6
CDR3 protein: CASSPAGTGGNEQFF
CDR3 DNA: TGTGCCAGCAGCCCAGCCGGGACAGGGGGCAATGAGCAGTTCTTC

clone size: NA
J gene: TRBJ2-7
D gene: NA
V gene: TRBV24-1
CDR3 protein: CATQWGDKREQYF
CDR3 DNA: TGTGCCACCCAGTGGGGGGATAAGCGGGAGCAGTACTTC

clone size: many
J gene: TRBJ1-4
D gene: TRBD1
V gene: TRBV7-9
CDR3 protein: CASSLPPTGEKLFF
CDR3 DNA: TGTGCCAGCAGCTTACCCCCGACAGGGGAAAAACTGTTTTTT

clone size: many
J gene: TRBJ1-5
D gene: NA
V gene: TRBV2
CDR3 protein: CASSEWSRNQPQHF
CDR3 DNA: TGTGCCAGCAGTGAATGGTCGAGGAATCAGCCCCAGCATTTT

clone size: many
J gene: TRBJ1-1
D gene: NA
V gene: TRBV12-3/TRBV12-4
CDR3 protein: CASSPGGNTEAFF
CDR3 DNA: TGTGCCAGCAGTCCGGGGGGGAACACTGAAGCTTTCTTT

clone size: NA
J gene: TRBJ2-5
D gene: TRBD1
V gene: TRBV11-1
CDR3 protein: CASSPDRVETQYF
CDR3 DNA: TGTGCCAGCAGCCCGGACAGGGTGGAGACCCAGTACTTC

clone size: many
J gene: TRBJ1-5
D gene: NA
V gene: TRBV7-8
CDR3 protein: CASSPRGINQPQHF
CDR3 DNA: TGTGCCAGCAGCCCCCGGGGGATTAATCAGCCCCAGCATTTT